What follows are 25 T cell receptor beta chains derived from one specimen sequenced in a study of T-cell reconstitution after alpha-beta-depleted transplantation in children. Using unique molecular identifiers, the investigators prepared the TCRbeta library. TCRdb called the PCR reads again in MiXCR, with one record for every CDR3 protein. The sample carries about 980,000 distinct CDR3 sequences, roughly 29% recorded once. The sequencing used PBMCs, mostly from graft donor cells, collected 360 days after TCRalphabeta/CD19-depleted stem cell transplant. Every receptor here comes from a boy under three years old who had a stem cell transplant for SCID, so the T cells may come from the graft donor.

This clonotype was seen more than once but under ten times. The rearrangement joins TRBV24-1 to TRBJ2-3; D may match TRBD1 or TRBD2 (7 bases each). The CDR3 loop spans 16 amino acids. CDR1 is KGHDR and CDR2 is SFDVKD in the germline V gene. V lost 9 bases and J 2 bases, leaving 20 bases between the germline ends. The DNA for the CDR3 is TGTGCCACCGGAGGGAGGGGGCTTCAACCCACAGATACGCAGTATTTT. Protein product: CATGGRGLQPTDTQYF.

This sequence joins TRBV3-1 and TRBJ2-1; no clear D. This CDR3 contains 15 residues. The germline gives CDR1 LGHDT, CDR2 YNNKEL (reference sequence). The germline V and J ends were trimmed by 6 bases and 4 bases, with 16 bases remaining between them. CDR3: CASRLGIRPYNEQFF. Written as DNA, the CDR3 is TGTGCCAGCAGATTAGGGATTCGCCCATACAATGAGCAGTTCTTC.

V is TRBV20-1 and J is TRBJ2-3; a weak D match, TRBD1 (6 bases). Germline values: CDR1 DFQATT, CDR2 SNEGSKA (reference sequence). The V end lost 0 bases, the J end lost 4 bases, and 8 bases lay between the germline ends. The CDR3 is 13 amino acids. The CDR3 loop reads CSARDRGPDTQYF. The CDR3 DNA reads as TGCAGTGCTAGAGACAGGGGCCCAGATACGCAGTATTTT.

This clonotype has more than one count but fewer than ten. V gene TRBV4-3 combines with J gene TRBJ2-5, with 8 nucleotides matching TRBD1. This CDR3 has 15 amino acids. Trimming at V came to 1 base and at J to 5 bases, leaving 6 bases not matched to a gene. Germline V lookup: CDR1 LGHNA, CDR2 YSLEER. The chain's CDR3 is CASSQGTGSRETQYF. The CDR3 region has the DNA TGCGCCAGCAGCCAAGGGACAGGGAGCCGGGAGACCCAGTACTTC.

This sequence joins TRBV7-9 and TRBJ2-4, with D tentatively TRBD2 (5 bases). CDR3 length: 12 amino acids. Germline V lookup: CDR1 SEHNR, CDR2 FQNEAQ (reference sequence). V lost 3 bases and J lost 8, with 8 bases in between. The CDR3: CASSFTRDIQYF. CDR3 in DNA: TGTGCCAGCAGCTTCACTAGGGACATTCAGTACTTC. The full variable domain, its missing parts supplied by reference TRBV7-9 and TRBJ2-4, is DTGVSQNPRHKITKRGQNVTFRCDPISEHNRLYWYRQTLGQGPEFLTYFQNEAQLEKSRLLSDRFSAERPKGSFSTLEIQRTEQGDSAMYLCASSFTRDIQYFGAGTRLSVL.

This clonotype was observed a single time. This chain uses TRBV20-1 with TRBJ1-6; 8 positions agree with TRBD1. There are 14 residues in the CDR3. Looked up from germline, CDR1 is DFQATT and CDR2 is SNEGSKA (reference sequence). Trimming removed 3 bases from V and 15 bases from J; junction bases left unmatched: 13. CDR3 amino acids: CSASIPRGLGDLHF. In DNA, the CDR3 is TGCAGTGCTAGTATTCCCAGGGGGCTAGGGGACCTCCACTTT.

This chain uses TRBV10-3 with TRBJ2-7; maybe TRBD1 (6 bases). This CDR3 has 15 amino acids. Trimming pared 0 bases from V and 4 bases from J, leaving 13 bases between. The germline V gene has CDR1 ENHRY and CDR2 SYGVKD. Here the CDR3 DNA reads TGTGCCATCAGTGAGTCGACAGGCTCTTCGTACGAGCAGTACTTC. This codes for CAISESTGSSYEQYF.

This clonotype was seen more than once but under ten times. The chain recombines TRBV28 with TRBJ2-1, with D possibly TRBD2 on 7 matching bases. The germline V and J ends were trimmed by 2 bases and 4 bases, with 12 bases remaining between them. CDR1 MDHEN and CDR2 SYDVKM come from the germline V gene. The CDR3 is 15 residues long. In DNA form, the CDR3 reads TGTGCCAGCAGTTTAAGGCGGGGGCAATACAATGAGCAGTTCTTC. Protein product: CASSLRRGQYNEQFF.

This clonotype was found a few times. This chain links TRBV28 with TRBJ2-7, with D perhaps matching TRBD2 (6 bases). The ends were cut back, 10 bases at V and 4 bases at J, with 14 bases in the middle. This CDR3 spans 12 amino acids. Germline V CDR1 and CDR2: MDHEN, SYDVKM. In nucleotides, the CDR3 is TGTGCCACTTGGGACTCGCTTTACGAGCAGTACTTC. As protein: CATWDSLYEQYF. Supplemented by reference TRBV28 and TRBJ2-7, the full variable domain reads DVKVTQSSRYLVKRTGEKVFLECVQDMDHENMFWYRQDPGLGLRLIYFSYDVKMKEKGDIPEGYSVSREKKERFSLILESASTNQTSMYLCATWDSLYEQYFGPGTRLTVT.

The CDR3 DNA reads TGCAGTGCTAGAGATCTGGACGGGGAGCTGTTTTTT. Protein product: CSARDLDGELFF. V and J are TRBV20-1 and TRBJ2-2; D unclear. The ends were cut back, 0 bases at V and 7 bases at J, with 6 bases in the middle. This CDR3 is built from 12 residues. Looked up from germline, CDR1 is DFQATT and CDR2 is SNEGSKA (reference sequence).

This clonotype has more than one count but fewer than ten. This chain uses TRBV4-1 with TRBJ2-3, with 8 bases identical to TRBD1. Germline-derived CDR1 and CDR2 are MGHRA and YSYEKL. The CDR3 has 16 amino acids. V dropped 0 bases and J dropped 1; count of bases not matched to a gene: 3. The DNA for the CDR3 is TGCGCCAGCAGCCAAGACAGGGGGCTGGGCACAGATACGCAGTATTTT. Protein: CASSQDRGLGTDTQYF.

This chain links TRBV11-1 with TRBJ2-3, with 8 positions matching TRBD1. The CDR3 consists of 15 residues. Losses at the gene ends were 5 bases for V and 5 bases for J; bases not matched to a gene: 9. CDR1 is SGHAT and CDR2 is FQDESV in the germline V gene (reference sequence). The CDR3: CASSKSGGRIDTQYF. DNA of the CDR3: TGTGCCAGCAGCAAATCAGGGGGCAGGATAGATACGCAGTATTTT.

This clonotype was counted a few times. CDR3 DNA sequence: TGTGCCAGCAGTTCCCAGGGTACGGGGGAGCAGTACTTC. Amino acid sequence: CASSSQGTGEQYF. V and J are TRBV9 and TRBJ2-7; D may be TRBD1 or TRBD2 (5 bases each). V lost 5 bases and J 7 bases, leaving 16 bases between the germline ends. CDR3 length equals 13 residues. Germline values: CDR1 SGDLS, CDR2 YYNGEE.

This clonotype appeared many times. V is TRBV7-2 and J is TRBJ1-2; 8 nucleotides align to TRBD1. V gave up 5 bases and J gave up 4 bases; unmatched junction bases: 3. This CDR3 spans 13 amino acids. CDR1 and CDR2 from the germline V gene are SGHTA and FQGNSA. The CDR3 sequence: CASSPTGVYGYTF. The CDR3 DNA is TGTGCCAGCAGCCCGACAGGGGTCTATGGCTACACCTTC.

This chain joins TRBV12-3 or TRBV12-4 and TRBJ1-4; D perhaps matches TRBD1 (5 bases). Trimming took off 5 bases at V and 11 bases at J, with 15 bases between the two ends. The CDR3 is 13 amino acids. CDR3 in DNA: TGTGCCAGCAGTCCCCAAATGGGGCGGAAACTGTTTTTT. Residues: CASSPQMGRKLFF.

The chain employs TRBV29-1 and TRBJ2-7, with D perhaps given as TRBD1 or TRBD2 (5 bases each). The CDR3 covers 12 residues. V lost 5 bases and J lost 5, with 13 bases in between. The V gene's germline CDR1 is SQVTM and CDR2 ANQGSEA. As DNA, the CDR3 is TGCAGCGTTCCAAGGGGACGGGACGAGCAGTACTTC. It encodes CSVPRGRDEQYF.

This clonotype has a handful of counts. The chain combines TRBV9 with TRBJ2-1, with 7 bases identical to TRBD2. The CDR3 sequence is 15 residues long. Germline lookup yields CDR1 SGDLS and CDR2 YYNGEE. V was clipped by 4 bases and J by 6 bases; unmatched bases: 10. CDR3: CASSLLGGPSNEQFF. CDR3 coding DNA: TGTGCCAGCAGCCTCTTGGGAGGGCCCAGCAATGAGCAGTTCTTC.

In DNA, the CDR3 is TGTGCCAGCGGAGGGCGCTACTCTGGGGCCAACGTCCTGACTTTC. It translates to CASGGRYSGANVLTF. This sequence joins TRBV6-1 and TRBJ2-6, with a tentative D call TRBD2 (6 bases). V lost 8 bases and J lost 0, with 11 bases in between. This CDR3 has 15 amino acids. Germline V gene sequence: CDR1 MNHNS, CDR2 SASEGT.

This clonotype has just a few counts. The CDR3: CASSLRPGKETQYF. The DNA for the CDR3 is TGCGCCAGCAGCTTGCGTCCAGGGAAAGAGACCCAGTACTTC. The chain employs TRBV5-1 and TRBJ2-5, with D possibly TRBD1 on 5 matching bases. The ends were cut back, 1 base at V and 3 bases at J, with 10 bases in the middle. The CDR3 totals 14 residues. The germline gives CDR1 SGHRS, CDR2 YFSETQ.

This chain connects TRBV5-5 to TRBJ2-3, with D possibly matching TRBD1 (6 bases). The CDR3 is made up of 13 amino acids. V was pared by 4 bases and J by 0 bases, with 6 bases between. The germline CDR1 and CDR2 sequences are SGHKS and YYEKEE (reference sequence). The CDR3, as DNA: TGTGCCAGCAGCGGACAGAGCACAGATACGCAGTATTTT. It specifies CASSGQSTDTQYF.

The rearrangement joins TRBV5-1 to TRBJ2-5; the D is unclear. Per the germline V gene, CDR1 is SGHRS and CDR2 is YFSETQ. Trimming left V 3 bases short and J 4 bases short, with 13 bases between. The CDR3 totals 14 residues. CDR3 in DNA: TGCGCCAGCAGCTCGGGCCAGGTGGGAGAGACCCAGTACTTC. Translated, it gives CASSSGQVGETQYF.

This clonotype occurred a few times. This chain uses TRBV5-1 with TRBJ2-7, with a tentative D call TRBD2 (5 bases). The germline gives CDR1 SGHRS, CDR2 YFSETQ. This CDR3 is built from 14 residues. Trimming pared 0 bases from V and 2 bases from J, leaving 9 bases between. The CDR3 region has the DNA TGCGCCAGCAGCTTGGTGACTACCCCCTACGAGCAGTACTTC. It is translated as CASSLVTTPYEQYF.

This chain uses TRBV2 with TRBJ1-1; unclear D gene. The germline V gene has CDR1 SNHLY and CDR2 FYNNEI. With 0 bases removed from V and 11 bases from J, the gap between germline ends came to 4 bases. This CDR3 region has 10 residues. The CDR3 protein is CASSEATAFF. The CDR3 coding sequence is TGTGCCAGCAGTGAAGCCACGGCTTTCTTT.

This clonotype has only a few counts. The V call is TRBV5-4, the J call TRBJ1-5; D is undetermined. CDR3 length: 15 residues. V was clipped by 0 bases and J by 3 bases, with 10 bases between them. The germline gives CDR1 SGHNT, CDR2 YYREEE (reference sequence). The CDR3 protein is CASSLGQATNQPQHF. CDR3 sequence (DNA): TGTGCCAGCAGCTTGGGTCAGGCCACCAATCAGCCCCAGCATTTT. Together with reference TRBV5-4 and TRBJ1-5, the CDR3 gives the full variable domain: ETGVTQSPTHLIKTRGQQVTLRCSSQSGHNTVSWYQQALGQGPQFIFQYYREEENGRGNFPPRFSGLQFPNYSSELNVNALELDDSALYLCASSLGQATNQPQHFGDGTRLSIL.

J is TRBJ2-2 and V is TRBV7-3; TRBD1 or TRBD2 may be the D gene (5 bases each). V was shortened by 5 bases and J by 0 bases, with 7 bases between the two germline ends. The CDR3 covers 14 residues. In germline, CDR1 is SGHTA, CDR2 FQGTGA. Here the CDR3 DNA reads TGTGCCAGCAGCACGGGGCCGAACACCGGGGAGCTGTTTTTT. Translation: CASSTGPNTGELFF.